Listed here are 8 T cell receptor beta chains from one sample, sequenced in a study of shared clonotypes between healthy human individuals. Libraries were prepared by immunoSEQ multiplex PCR; TCRdb keeps only in-frame clonotypes and omits some of them. Here the sample spans approximately 1.5 million clones, 95% to 99% being singletons. Sequencing was carried out using naive CD4+ T cells sorted from blood. As for subset: CD45RA+ positively selected. These receptors originate from a man aged 30 to 45 in good health.

This clone was counted once. The chain links TRBV7-2 to TRBJ2-7; no firm D call. The length of the CDR3 is 13 residues. V gave up 3 bases and J gave up 0 bases, with 6 bases separating them. Per the germline V gene, CDR1 is SGHTA and CDR2 is FQGNSA. CDR3 protein: CASSFRASYEQYF. CDR3 DNA: TGTGCCAGCAGCTTCCGGGCCTCCTACGAGCAGTACTTC.

Details on this clone: Other DNA sequences in the same sample also yield this CDR3. The rearrangement links TRBV7-2 to TRBJ1-2, with D hard to call. V was clipped by 5 bases and J by 4 bases, with 11 bases between them. The CDR3 spans 13 residues. The germline CDR1 and CDR2 sequences are SGHTA and FQGNSA. CDR3 loop: CASSLGRPYGYTF. Written as DNA, the CDR3 is TGTGCCAGCAGCCTCGGGAGACCCTATGGCTACACCTTC. Based on the CDR3 plus reference TRBV7-2 and TRBJ1-2, the full variable domain is GAGVSQSPSNKVTEKGKDVELRCDPISGHTALYWYRQSLGQGLEFLIYFQGNSAPDKSGLPSDRFSAERTGGSVSTLTIQRTQQEDSAVYLCASSLGRPYGYTFGSGTRLTVV.

This clone was seen a single time. V and J are TRBV29-1 and TRBJ2-2, with a weak D call TRBD2 (6 bases). Deletions cut 8 bases from V and 4 bases from J, with 17 bases between. Germline CDR1 and CDR2: SQVTM and ANQGSEA. CDR3 length equals 14 residues. CDR3: CSSRVADPTGELFF. The CDR3 DNA sequence: TGCAGCTCCAGGGTAGCGGACCCCACCGGGGAGCTGTTTTTT.

The chain combines TRBV2 with TRBJ2-5; possible D gene TRBD2, 5 bases. The CDR3 length is 12 residues. Germline lookup yields CDR1 SNHLY and CDR2 FYNNEI. The chain's CDR3 is CATSRVLETQYF. Here the CDR3 DNA reads TGTGCGACCTCGCGGGTACTGGAGACCCAGTACTTC.

The rearrangement uses TRBV28 and TRBJ2-7; D gene unclear. The CDR3 extends over 14 amino acids. Germline V lookup: CDR1 MDHEN, CDR2 SYDVKM. The germline V and J ends were trimmed by 2 bases and 3 bases, with 11 bases remaining between them. The DNA of the CDR3 is TGTGCCAGCAGTTTACCCCCCGCGGTCTACGAGCAGTACTTC. Amino acid sequence: CASSLPPAVYEQYF.

This clone occurred once. The CDR3 sequence is CAISDTRPERQPQHF. The CDR3 DNA sequence: TGTGCCATCAGTGACACCCGACCCGAACGCCAGCCCCAGCATTTT. This sequence joins TRBV10-3 and TRBJ1-5; D call uncertain. Trimming cost V 3 bases and J 7 bases, with 16 bases left between them. Germline V gives CDR1 ENHRY, CDR2 SYGVKD. This CDR3 is 15 amino acids long.

The chain employs TRBV28 and TRBJ1-2, with unresolved D. Germline V gene lookup returns CDR1 MDHEN and CDR2 SYDVKM. The CDR3 is made up of 14 amino acids. With 2 bases removed from V and 0 bases from J, the gap between germline ends came to 7 bases. The DNA for the CDR3 is TGTGCCAGCAGTTTAACACAACCTAACTATGGCTACACCTTC. This translates into CASSLTQPNYGYTF.

J is TRBJ1-2 and V is TRBV11-3, with 8 bases fitting TRBD1. J was trimmed by 4 bases and V by 5 bases; bases with no gene match: 24. In germline, CDR1 is SGHNT, CDR2 YENEEA. The CDR3 consists of 20 residues. CDR3 region: CASSDGQGLFSELFCYGYTF. CDR3 coding DNA: TGTGCCAGCAGCGATGGACAGGGCCTCTTCTCCGAACTATTTTGCTATGGCTACACCTTC.